This TCR beta chain was observed in a study of blood T cell repertoires in COVID-19. Study as a whole: Collection of acute and convalescent COVID-19 samples took place in the United States, Italy and Spain. PBMCs, B-cell-depleted T cells, or T cells provided the cDNA or gDNA that made up the material.

Authors' analysis steps: Reference gene primer amplification in the assay estimated nucleated cell counts. Clones were read by immunoSEQ multiplex PCR, and TCRdb kept only the in-frame ones, dropping some. V and J calls and clone size are given by that table; D and trimming were obtained from the DNA. The sample holds 200,000 or so clones, about 82% seen once. Seattle patient enrollment occurred during active infection, with longitudinal follow-up thereafter. The CDR3 is 16 amino acids. Looked up from germline, CDR1 is SGHRS and CDR2 is YFSETQ. The trim removed 1 base at V and 3 bases at J, leaving 6 bases unmatched.

This chain links TRBV5-1 with TRBJ1-2; TRBD1 matches 10 bases. The specimen sequenced was peripheral blood. The clonotype was recovered from a man in his fifties or sixties with COVID-19, enrolled during active disease. The CDR3 DNA is TGCGCCAGCAGCTTGAGGTGGGACAGGGGCGACTATGGCTACACCTTC. This gives the protein CASSLRWDRGDYGYTF.